These 23 T cell receptor beta chains originate from one sample sequenced in a study of vaccination effects on CD4 cells after COVID-19. ViraFEST assay sequencing came after antigen-specific CD4+ T cells were expanded with viral peptide pools. Isolation of CD4+ T cells took place after nine to ten days of culture. This individual tested PCR-positive for SARS-CoV-2 infection between March and December 2020. Repertoires were generated with immunoSEQ multiplex PCR, while TCRdb's copy carries only in-frame clones and drops some. This table holds roughly 73,000 clones, roughly two thirds found once. Antigens of these TCRs are unknown. The sample consisted of CD4+ T cells from PBMCs cultured with HIV peptides, taken before COVID-19 vaccination. Sample subset: HIV-1 Nef peptide pool negative control/reference culture. The receptors come from a human donor who had a prior SARS-CoV-2 infection.

This clone showed up just a few times. Here the CDR3 DNA reads TGCAGTGCTCGCACAGGGGACGAGCAGTACTTC. Translating it yields CSARTGDEQYF. The chain has TRBV20-1 and TRBJ2-7; 7 bases are shared with TRBD1. CDR3 length: 11 residues. Germline trimming cut 5 bases from V and 5 bases from J; bases unmatched to any gene: 3. The germline V gene has CDR1 DFQATT and CDR2 SNEGSKA (reference sequence).

The genes are TRBV3-1 (or the pseudogene TRBV3-2) and TRBJ2-5; D uncertain. The germline V gene encodes CDR1 LGHDT and CDR2 YNNKEL (reference sequence). This CDR3 has 13 residues. V shed 4 bases and J shed 3 bases, with 9 bases lying between them. CDR3 sequence: CASSLLGKETQYF. The CDR3 nucleotides read TGTGCCAGCAGCCTTCTAGGGAAAGAGACCCAGTACTTC.

The CDR3 reads CAIRVNRDTNTEAFF. In DNA, the CDR3 is TGTGCCATCAGGGTCAACAGGGACACAAACACTGAAGCTTTCTTT. The chain employs TRBV10-3 and TRBJ1-1, with D maybe TRBD1 (6 bases). The CDR3 is 15 residues long. V was shortened by 6 bases and J by 2 bases, with 16 bases between the two germline ends. CDR1 is ENHRY and CDR2 is SYGVKD in the germline V gene.

This chain joins TRBV11-2 and TRBJ2-7; 13 bases are shared with TRBD2. This CDR3 has 17 amino acids. V trimming: 2 bases; J trimming: 3 bases; junction bases outside the gene matches: 7. The germline V gene encodes CDR1 SGHAT and CDR2 FQNNGV. The CDR3 loop is CASSLRGLAGLNYEQYF. Here the CDR3 DNA reads TGTGCCAGCAGCTTAAGGGGACTAGCGGGATTAAACTACGAGCAGTACTTC.

The chain uses TRBV11-2 and TRBJ1-5, with TRBD1 matching over 7 bases. CDR3 size: 15 residues. J gave up 3 bases and V 1 base, and 3 bases lay outside the gene matches. Germline V gene lookup returns CDR1 SGHAT and CDR2 FQNNGV. The DNA of the CDR3 is TGTGCCAGCAGCTTAGGAGGGGGCCTCAATCAGCCCCAGCATTTT. It specifies CASSLGGGLNQPQHF.

The chain recombines TRBV24-1 with TRBJ2-1; 9 bases map to TRBD1. Germline-derived CDR1 and CDR2 are KGHDR and SFDVKD. The CDR3 contains 16 residues. The V and J ends lost 0 bases and 8 bases, in that order; junction bases with no gene match: 7. The CDR3 coding sequence is TGTGCCACCAGTGATTTGCGGGGACAGGGATCGGATGAGCAGTTCTTC. Translated, it gives CATSDLRGQGSDEQFF.

V is TRBV20-1 and J is TRBJ2-1; 10 bases fit TRBD2. The CDR3 runs to 11 residues. Germline V gene data show CDR1 as DFQATT and CDR2 as SNEGSKA (reference sequence). Trimming took 3 bases from V and 11 from J; bases not matched to a gene: 1. CDR3 sequence (DNA): TGCAGTGCTAGGGGACTAGCGAAGCAGTTCTTC. Translating it yields CSARGLAKQFF.

This clone was counted once. The V and J genes are TRBV29-1 and TRBJ1-1; TRBD1 is a possible D gene (5 bases). V was shortened by 7 bases and J by 0 bases, with 12 bases between the two germline ends. The CDR3 loop spans 13 amino acids. Germline lookup yields CDR1 SQVTM and CDR2 ANQGSEA. Here the CDR3 reads CSAGRGLNTEAFF. CDR3 sequence (DNA): TGCAGCGCTGGAAGGGGCCTGAACACTGAAGCTTTCTTT. Complete variable domain (other parts from reference TRBV29-1 and TRBJ1-1): SAVISQKPSRDICQRGTSLTIQCQVDSQVTMMFWYRQQPGQSLTLIATANQGSEATYESGFVIDKFPISRPNLTFSTLTVSNMSPEDSSIYLCSAGRGLNTEAFFGQGTRLTVV.

The V call is TRBV5-6, the J call TRBJ2-3; 7 bases fit TRBD2. CDR3 length: 15 residues. The J segment lost 3 bases and the V segment lost 5 bases, leaving 9 bases of the junction unmatched. Germline V gene lookup returns CDR1 SGHDT and CDR2 YYEEEE. CDR3 sequence: CASRENGGGTDTQYF. CDR3 nucleotides: TGTGCCAGCAGGGAGAATGGGGGGGGAACAGATACGCAGTATTTT.

This clone was seen once. This chain connects TRBV4-3 to TRBJ2-5; D ambiguous. Trimming left V 0 bases short and J 6 bases short, with 11 bases between. Germline V gene lookup returns CDR1 LGHNA and CDR2 YSLEER. The length of the CDR3 is 14 residues. The CDR3 bases are TGCGCCAGCAGCCAAGAGATGGCCAGAAAGACCCAGTACTTC. Protein: CASSQEMARKTQYF.

This chain links TRBV15 with TRBJ2-3; perhaps TRBD2 as D (7 bases). Germline CDR1 is LNHNV and CDR2 is YYDKDF (reference sequence). Trimming cost V 1 base and J 5 bases, with 13 bases left between them. The CDR3 loop spans 15 amino acids. The CDR3, as DNA: TGTGCCACCAGCAGAGTTGGCGGGGGCGGAGATACGCAGTATTTT. This gives the protein CATSRVGGGGDTQYF.

The rearrangement uses TRBV24-1 and TRBJ2-7, with D perhaps being TRBD1 or TRBD2 (6 bases each). Trimming shortened V by 3 bases and J by 6 bases, and 26 bases separated the two germline ends. The CDR3 is made up of 18 amino acids. The germline V gene has CDR1 KGHDR and CDR2 SFDVKD. CDR3 amino acids: CATSDRSRTESLGGEQYF. CDR3 DNA: TGTGCCACCAGTGATCGCTCCCGGACAGAATCTCTGGGGGGCGAGCAGTACTTC.

Note on this clone: Compared with germline, one end of the junction differs, possibly owing to a read error. The chain has TRBV5-1 and TRBJ1-2, with D unclear. CDR1 and CDR2 from the germline V gene are SGHRS and YFSETQ. This CDR3 has 14 residues. Here the CDR3 DNA reads TGCGCCAGCACCTTGATAGGGCAGAACTATGGCTACACCTTC. It specifies CASTLIGQNYGYTF. Combining the CDR3 with reference TRBV5-1 and TRBJ1-2 gives the whole variable domain KAGVTQTPRYLIKTRGQQVTLSCSPISGHRSVSWYQQTPGQGLQFLFEYFSETQRNKGNFPGRFSGRQFSNSRSEMNVSTLELGDSALYLCASTLIGQNYGYTFGSGTRLTVV.

V usage is TRBV18 and J usage is TRBJ1-1; possibly TRBD1 for D (5 bases). CDR1 KGHSH and CDR2 LQKENI come from the germline V gene. Trimming removed 2 bases from V and 3 bases from J, with 13 bases in between. The CDR3 covers 15 residues. CDR3 in amino acids: CASSPSGDLYTEAFF. For the CDR3, the DNA is TGTGCCAGCTCACCATCTGGGGACCTCTACACTGAAGCTTTCTTT.

This clone came up many times. Here the CDR3 reads CASSLQARNNEQFF. The CDR3 DNA sequence: TGTGCCAGCAGCTTACAGGCTAGAAACAATGAGCAGTTCTTC. V and J are TRBV7-9 and TRBJ2-1; D remains ambiguous. V dropped 2 bases and J dropped 5 bases, with 10 bases sitting between them. CDR3 length: 14 amino acids. CDR1 and CDR2 (germline): SEHNR, FQNEAQ (reference sequence).

V is TRBV19 and J is TRBJ1-6; possible D gene TRBD1, 5 bases. CDR1 and CDR2 from the germline V gene are LNHDA and SQIVND (reference sequence). Between the trimmed V and J ends, which lost 5 bases and 9 bases, there was a span of 11 bases. There are 13 residues in the CDR3. CDR3 coding DNA: TGTGCCAGTAGTGGCAGGGTTGGTTCACCCCTCCACTTT. It translates to CASSGRVGSPLHF.

The V call is TRBV5-1, the J call TRBJ2-1, with TRBD2 as a possible D gene (6 bases). With 4 bases removed from V and 0 bases from J, the gap between germline ends came to 17 bases. Germline CDR1 and CDR2: SGHRS and YFSETQ. The CDR3 contains 17 residues. This chain's CDR3 is CASSTAAGSNSYNEQFF. CDR3 sequence (DNA): TGCGCCAGCAGCACCGCCGCGGGGTCCAACTCCTACAATGAGCAGTTCTTC.

V usage is TRBV29-1 and J usage is TRBJ2-5, with D tentatively TRBD1 (6 bases). This CDR3 contains 16 residues. The V gene lost 5 bases and the J gene lost 0 bases, with 19 bases spanning the gap. Looked up from germline, CDR1 is SQVTM and CDR2 is ANQGSEA. The chain's CDR3 is CSVKGTRQWYQETQYF. The CDR3 bases are TGCAGCGTTAAAGGGACACGACAGTGGTACCAAGAGACCCAGTACTTC.

V is TRBV5-8 and J is TRBJ2-1; 9 bases are shared with TRBD1. The CDR3 spans 16 residues. J was trimmed by 3 bases and V by 3 bases; bases with no gene match: 7. The germline CDR1 and CDR2 sequences are SGHTS and YDEGEE. CDR3 sequence reads: CASSSHLTGGYNEQFF. As DNA, the CDR3 is TGTGCCAGCAGCTCCCACTTGACAGGGGGCTACAATGAGCAGTTCTTC. Together with reference TRBV5-8 and TRBJ2-1, the CDR3 gives the full variable domain: EAGVTQSPTHLIKTRGQQATLRCSPISGHTSVYWYQQALGLGLQFLLWYDEGEERNRGNFPPRFSGRQFPNYSSELNVNALELEDSALYLCASSSHLTGGYNEQFFGPGTRLTVL.

V and J are TRBV3-1 (or the pseudogene TRBV3-2) and TRBJ1-2; 7 nucleotides align to TRBD1. V trimming: 0 bases; J trimming: 4 bases; junction bases outside the gene matches: 8. CDR1 LGHDT and CDR2 YNNKEL come from the germline V gene (reference sequence). CDR3 length equals 16 residues. This chain's CDR3 is CASSQDHNRGTYGYTF. In DNA, the CDR3 is TGTGCCAGCAGCCAAGATCACAACAGGGGCACCTATGGCTACACCTTC.

V usage is TRBV5-5 and J usage is TRBJ2-7; D call uncertain. Trimming shortened V by 0 bases and J by 2 bases, and 9 bases separated the two germline ends. The length of the CDR3 is 14 residues. Germline assignment: CDR1 SGHKS and CDR2 YYEKEE (reference sequence). The CDR3 DNA sequence: TGTGCCAGCAGCTTGGCGAGTTTCGCCTACGAGCAGTACTTC. Amino acids: CASSLASFAYEQYF. The variable domain in full, with the rest retrieved from reference TRBV5-5 and TRBJ2-7, is DAGVTQSPTHLIKTRGQQVTLRCSPISGHKSVSWYQQVLGQGPQFIFQYYEKEERGRGNFPDRFSARQFPNYSSELNVNALLLGDSALYLCASSLASFAYEQYFGPGTRLTVT.

The chain uses TRBV27 and TRBJ1-2, with D hard to call. V was clipped by 6 bases and J by 0 bases, with 14 bases between them. CDR3 length equals 15 residues. Germline lookup yields CDR1 MNHEY and CDR2 SMNVEV (reference sequence). CDR3 DNA sequence: TGTGCCAGCAGCCGCACCCTGGGCACTAACTATGGCTACACCTTC. Amino acids: CASSRTLGTNYGYTF.

The V gene is TRBV4-3, the J gene TRBJ2-4; the D gene is possibly TRBD2 (6 bases). The CDR3 runs to 16 residues. Germline CDR1 and CDR2: LGHNA and YSLEER. V lost 0 bases and J lost 0, with 9 bases in between. This CDR3 is CASSQELGLAKNIQYF. The CDR3 nucleotides read TGCGCCAGCAGCCAAGAATTGGGACTAGCCAAAAACATTCAGTACTTC.